Listed below are T cell receptor beta chains from one sample, sequenced in a study of blood T cell repertoires in COVID-19. The repertoire was sequenced with immunoSEQ multiplex PCR; TCRdb's copy has only in-frame clones and lacks some. The data hold about 89,000 clones, with more than 60% observed a single time. The sequenced sample was peripheral blood. These TCRs come from a human donor in a cohort sampled during active COVID-19. Each CDR3 is given with its conserved first and last residue.

cdr3_aa cdr3_length j_call v_call
CASSIYQGRGTETDTQYF 18 TRBJ2-3 TRBV18
CASMSAETQYF 11 TRBJ2-5 TRBV19
CASSLGPSGTDTQYF 15 TRBJ2-3 TRBV7-2
CASSRLAGAGGELFF 15 TRBJ2-2 TRBV2
CASSFPYTGELFF 13 TRBJ2-2 TRBV28
CASSSFTGGGWNEQFF 16 TRBJ2-1 TRBV7-8
CASSATGQMNTEAFF 15 TRBJ1-1 TRBV18
CASSLGLAYNEQFF 14 TRBJ2-1 TRBV7-9
CASSPSKGGRGQETQYF 17 TRBJ2-5 TRBV6-2/TRBV6-3
CVSSGGQKTQYF 12 TRBJ2-5 TRBV7-2
CASKDYGVEQFF 12 TRBJ2-1 TRBV2
CASSLDLGARRADTQYF 17 TRBJ2-3 TRBV5-5
CASSIWGTGGDTQYF 15 TRBJ2-3 TRBV7-2
CASSLAGSLTDTQYF 15 TRBJ2-3 TRBV7-2
CASSYDRNQPQHF 13 TRBJ1-5 TRBV6-5
CASSLGQATGELFF 14 TRBJ2-2 TRBV28
CSASLAGVLYEQFF 14 TRBJ2-1 TRBV20-1
CASSPVGGSNEKLFF 15 TRBJ1-4 TRBV7-2
CASSVGAGGAETQYF 15 TRBJ2-5 TRBV9
CASSPDRSGKTEAFF 15 TRBJ1-1 TRBV4-2
CSVNDGTVGEKLFF 14 TRBJ1-4 TRBV29-1
CASSQARQRMNTEAFF 16 TRBJ1-1 TRBV4-2
CASSPQGAPFDGYTF 15 TRBJ1-2 TRBV3-1/TRBV3-2
CASSDYRTSGFYEQYF 16 TRBJ2-7 TRBV28
CASSEAGSGYTF 12 TRBJ1-2 TRBV2
CASSRTSAGELFF 13 TRBJ2-2 TRBV7-9
CASSLNYQGVPYF 13 TRBJ2-4 TRBV7-9
CASRPTTRTGADQPQHF 17 TRBJ1-5 TRBV28
CASSLQGYSYEQYF 14 TRBJ2-7 TRBV7-2
CSVRGTTTAGEQFF 14 TRBJ2-1 TRBV29-1
CASSLWPSGSGEQFF 15 TRBJ2-1 TRBV7-6
CASSAGLAGPYNEQFF 16 TRBJ2-1 TRBV7-2
CATDIYTGETQYF 13 TRBJ2-5 TRBV7-2
CATGSGSTDTQYF 13 TRBJ2-3 TRBV15
CASSDRVEETQYF 13 TRBJ2-5 TRBV6-2/TRBV6-3
CASSQMTPDNSPLHF 15 TRBJ1-6 TRBV4-1
CATSRRASVTGTGEHEQYF 19 TRBJ2-7 TRBV15
CASSLFGTSGIEQYF 15 TRBJ2-7 TRBV28
CANSERLAGVYNEQFF 16 TRBJ2-1 TRBV6-1
CASSLGVSRNEQFF 14 TRBJ2-1 TRBV11-3
CASSPQRMNTEAFF 14 TRBJ1-1 TRBV27
CASRTPRGGNIQYF 14 TRBJ2-4 TRBV28
CASSLVSTAPHYGYTF 16 TRBJ1-2 TRBV28
CASSRFVGASIEKLFF 16 TRBJ1-4 TRBV27
CASSPQRGVPSYEQYF 16 TRBJ2-7 TRBV28
CASSLGDRGYGYTF 14 TRBJ1-2 TRBV27
CASSTQVEAFF 11 TRBJ1-1 TRBV7-2
CASSQEIEAGPESYNEQFF 19 TRBJ2-1 TRBV4-3
CASISDRRSDNEKLFF 16 TRBJ1-4 TRBV5-8
CASRKQGASETQYF 14 TRBJ2-5 TRBV6-5
CASSLASGAEGVLTF 15 TRBJ2-6 TRBV5-1
CASSPASGINIQYF 14 TRBJ2-4 TRBV5-4
CASSTPGQGARNIQYF 16 TRBJ2-4 TRBV21-1
CASSFSKGVSNQPQHF 16 TRBJ1-5 TRBV28
CASSLSPYPGSYNEQFF 17 TRBJ2-1 TRBV5-4
CATSGSHPGNLDEQFF 16 TRBJ2-1 TRBV24-1
CASSPEGQGYQPQHF 15 TRBJ1-5 TRBV7-2